This record concerns one TCR beta chain sequence. This entry belongs to a study of cytomegalovirus exposure and HLA in healthy donors. The assay was immunoSEQ multiplex PCR, and TCRdb's table has in-frame clones only and misses some. The table has roughly 150,000 clones, around four fifths seen once. Trimming cost V 4 bases and J 6 bases; bases outside gene matches: 5. The length of the CDR3 is 14 residues. Germline V gene sequence: CDR1 SGHNT, CDR2 YYREEE (reference sequence). The clonotype was recovered from a man aged 30 to 39 in good health and CMV-seropositive. The source material was PBMCs. This sequence joins TRBV5-4 and TRBJ1-2; 11 positions match TRBD1. CDR3 in amino acids: CASSAWTGGDGYTF. The DNA for the CDR3 is TGTGCCAGCAGCGCCTGGACAGGGGGCGATGGCTACACCTTC.